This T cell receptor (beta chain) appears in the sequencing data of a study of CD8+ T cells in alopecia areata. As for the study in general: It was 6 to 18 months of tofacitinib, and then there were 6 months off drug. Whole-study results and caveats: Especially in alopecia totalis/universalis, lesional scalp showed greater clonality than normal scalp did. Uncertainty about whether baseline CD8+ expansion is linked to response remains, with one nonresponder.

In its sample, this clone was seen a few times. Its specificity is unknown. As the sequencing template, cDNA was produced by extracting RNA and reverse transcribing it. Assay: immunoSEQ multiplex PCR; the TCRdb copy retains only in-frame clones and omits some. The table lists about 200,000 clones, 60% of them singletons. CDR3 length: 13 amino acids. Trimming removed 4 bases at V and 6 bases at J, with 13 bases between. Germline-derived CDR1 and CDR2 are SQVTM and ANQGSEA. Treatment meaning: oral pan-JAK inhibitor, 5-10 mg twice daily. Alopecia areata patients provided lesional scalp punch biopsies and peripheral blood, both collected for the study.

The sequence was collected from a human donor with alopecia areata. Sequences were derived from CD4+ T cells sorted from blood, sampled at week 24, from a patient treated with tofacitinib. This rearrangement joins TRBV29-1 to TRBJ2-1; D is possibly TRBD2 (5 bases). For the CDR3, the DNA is TGCAGCGTTGGATCAGGAGGACGCAATGAGCAGTTCTTC. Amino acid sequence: CSVGSGGRNEQFF.